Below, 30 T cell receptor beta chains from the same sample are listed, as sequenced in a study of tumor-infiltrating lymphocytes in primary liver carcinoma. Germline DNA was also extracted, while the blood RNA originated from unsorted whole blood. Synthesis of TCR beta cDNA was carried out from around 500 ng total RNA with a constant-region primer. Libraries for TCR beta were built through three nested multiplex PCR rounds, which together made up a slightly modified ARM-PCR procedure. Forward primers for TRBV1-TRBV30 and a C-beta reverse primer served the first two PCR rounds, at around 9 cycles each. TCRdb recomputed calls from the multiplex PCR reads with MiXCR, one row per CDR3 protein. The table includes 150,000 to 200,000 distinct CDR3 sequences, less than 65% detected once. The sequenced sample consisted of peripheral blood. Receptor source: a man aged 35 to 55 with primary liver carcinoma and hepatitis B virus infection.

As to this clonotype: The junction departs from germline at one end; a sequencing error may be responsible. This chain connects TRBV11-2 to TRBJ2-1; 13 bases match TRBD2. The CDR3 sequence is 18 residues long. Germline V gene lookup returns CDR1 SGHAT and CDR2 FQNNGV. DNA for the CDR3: TGTGCCAGTAGCTTACTAGGTCCTGGGACTAGCGGGAACTATGAGCAGTTCTTC. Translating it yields CASSLLGPGTSGNYEQFF. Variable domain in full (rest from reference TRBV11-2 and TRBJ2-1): EAGVAQSPRYKIIEKRQSVAFWCNPISGHATLYWYQQILGQGPKLLIQFQNNGVVDDSQLPKDRFSAERLKGVDSTLKIQPAKLEDSAVYLCASSLLGPGTSGNYEQFFGPGTRLTVL.

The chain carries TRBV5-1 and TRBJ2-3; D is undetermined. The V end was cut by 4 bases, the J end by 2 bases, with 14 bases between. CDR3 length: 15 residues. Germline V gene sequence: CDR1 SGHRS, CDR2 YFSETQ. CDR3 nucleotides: TGCGCCAGCAGCCCGCGTGGCATCTACACAGATACGCAGTATTTT. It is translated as CASSPRGIYTDTQYF.

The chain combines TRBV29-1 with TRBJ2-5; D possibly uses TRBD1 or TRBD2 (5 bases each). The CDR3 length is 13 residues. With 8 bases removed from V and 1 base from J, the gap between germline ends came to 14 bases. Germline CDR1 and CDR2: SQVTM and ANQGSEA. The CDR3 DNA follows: TGCAGCAACGGTGGGGGATTCCAAGAGACCCAGTACTTC. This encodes CSNGGGFQETQYF.

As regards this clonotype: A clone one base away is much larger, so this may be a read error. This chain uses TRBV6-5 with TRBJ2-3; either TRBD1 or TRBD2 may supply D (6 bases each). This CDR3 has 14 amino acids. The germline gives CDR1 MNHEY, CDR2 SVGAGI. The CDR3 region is CASSYAGWTDAQYF. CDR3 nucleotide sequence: TGTGCCAGCAGTTACGCGGGATGGACAGATGCGCAGTATTTT.

The CDR3 DNA follows: TGTGCCAGCAGTTTAACAGGGGATGTTGGTGAAGCTTTCTTT. This sequence encodes CASSLTGDVGEAFF. The V gene is TRBV12-3 or TRBV12-4, the J gene TRBJ1-1; 7 bases agree with TRBD1. The CDR3 has 14 residues. The V and J ends lost 2 bases and 7 bases, in that order; junction bases with no gene match: 7.

The DNA for the CDR3 is TGTGAAAGCAGTGACCATCGGGGGCGCGACTATGGCTACACCTTC. Its protein product is CESSDHRGRDYGYTF. The chain carries TRBV11-1 and TRBJ1-2; tentatively, D is TRBD1 (6 bases). The CDR3 extends over 15 amino acids. The germline V gene encodes CDR1 SGHAT and CDR2 FQDESV (reference sequence).

CDR3 amino acids: CAISESEGEGHEQYF. The DNA for the CDR3 is TGTGCCATCAGTGAGTCTGAGGGGGAAGGCCACGAGCAGTACTTC. The chain is built from TRBV10-3 and TRBJ2-7; D possibly corresponds to TRBD1 (6 bases). This CDR3 has 15 residues. Germline assignment: CDR1 ENHRY and CDR2 SYGVKD. Trimming removed 0 bases from V and 5 bases from J, with 14 bases in between.

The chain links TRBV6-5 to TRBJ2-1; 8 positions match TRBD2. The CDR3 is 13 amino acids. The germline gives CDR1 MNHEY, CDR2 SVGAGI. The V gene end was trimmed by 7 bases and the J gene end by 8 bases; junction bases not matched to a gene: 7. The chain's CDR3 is CASTGSGDDEQFF. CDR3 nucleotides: TGTGCCAGCACTGGTAGCGGGGACGATGAGCAGTTCTTC.

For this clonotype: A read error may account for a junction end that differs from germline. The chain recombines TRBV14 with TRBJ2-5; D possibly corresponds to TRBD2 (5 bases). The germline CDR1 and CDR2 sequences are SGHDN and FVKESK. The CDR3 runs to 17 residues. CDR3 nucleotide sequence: TGTACCAGCAGCCAAGGAGCCTATGGAACGGGGCAAGAGACCCAGTACTTC. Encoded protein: CTSSQGAYGTGQETQYF.

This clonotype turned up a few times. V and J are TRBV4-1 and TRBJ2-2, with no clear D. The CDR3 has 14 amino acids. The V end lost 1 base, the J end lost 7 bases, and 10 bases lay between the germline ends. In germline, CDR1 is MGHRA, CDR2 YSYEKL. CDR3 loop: CASSQAVVGGELFF. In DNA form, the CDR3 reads TGCGCCAGCAGCCAAGCGGTGGTGGGCGGGGAGCTGTTTTTT.

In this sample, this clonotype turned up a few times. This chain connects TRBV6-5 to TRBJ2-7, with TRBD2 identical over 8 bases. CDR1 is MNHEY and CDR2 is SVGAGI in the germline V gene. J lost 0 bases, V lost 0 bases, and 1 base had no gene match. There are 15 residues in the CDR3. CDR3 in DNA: TGTGCCAGCAGTTACTCGGGGACTAGCTCCTACGAGCAGTACTTC. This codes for CASSYSGTSSYEQYF.

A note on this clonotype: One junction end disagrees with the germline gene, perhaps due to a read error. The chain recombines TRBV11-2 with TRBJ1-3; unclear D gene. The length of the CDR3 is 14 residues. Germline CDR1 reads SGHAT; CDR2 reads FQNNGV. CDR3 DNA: TGTGCCAGCAGCCCCTCGATAGGAGGAAACGCCATATATTTT. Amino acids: CASSPSIGGNAIYF.

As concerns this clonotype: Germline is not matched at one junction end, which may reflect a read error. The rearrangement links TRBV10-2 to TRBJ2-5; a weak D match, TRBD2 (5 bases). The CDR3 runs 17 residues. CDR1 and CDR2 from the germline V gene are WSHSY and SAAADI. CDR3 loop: CSSVGPRTLTPQETQYF. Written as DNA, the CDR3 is TGCTCCAGCGTAGGGCCCAGGACTCTGACTCCCCAAGAGACCCAGTACTTC.

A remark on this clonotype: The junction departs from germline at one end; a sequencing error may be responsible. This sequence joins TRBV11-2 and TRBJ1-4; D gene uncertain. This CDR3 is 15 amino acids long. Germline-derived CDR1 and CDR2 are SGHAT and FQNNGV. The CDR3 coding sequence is TGTGCAAGCAGCTTAAATGGTTCTGCTAATGAAAAACTGTTTTTT. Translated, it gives CASSLNGSANEKLFF.

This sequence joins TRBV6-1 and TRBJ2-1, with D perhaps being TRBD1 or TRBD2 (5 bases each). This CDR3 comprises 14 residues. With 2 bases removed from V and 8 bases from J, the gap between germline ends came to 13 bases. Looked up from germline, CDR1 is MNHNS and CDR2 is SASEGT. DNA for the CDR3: TGTGCCAGCAGTGAAACTAACTTGGGGGATGAGCAGTTCTTC. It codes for CASSETNLGDEQFF.

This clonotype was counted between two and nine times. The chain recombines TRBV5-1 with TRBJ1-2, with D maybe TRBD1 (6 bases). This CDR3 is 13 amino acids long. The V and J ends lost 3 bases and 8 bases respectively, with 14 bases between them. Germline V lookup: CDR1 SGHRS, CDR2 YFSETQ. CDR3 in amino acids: CASSSQGLGGYTF. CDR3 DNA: TGCGCCAGCAGCTCCCAGGGGCTTGGAGGCTACACCTTC.

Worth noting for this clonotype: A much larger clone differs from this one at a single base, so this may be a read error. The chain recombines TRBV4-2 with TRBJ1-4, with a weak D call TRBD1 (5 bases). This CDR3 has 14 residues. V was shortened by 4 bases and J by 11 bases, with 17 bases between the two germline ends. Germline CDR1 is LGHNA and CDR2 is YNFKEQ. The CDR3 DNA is TGTGCCAGCAGCCCAGGGAGCGTAGGAACCAAACTGTTTTTT. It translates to CASSPGSVGTKLFF.

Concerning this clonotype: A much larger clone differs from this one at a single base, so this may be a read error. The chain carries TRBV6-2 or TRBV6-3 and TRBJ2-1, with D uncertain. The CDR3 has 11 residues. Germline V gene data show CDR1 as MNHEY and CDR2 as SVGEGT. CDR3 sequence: CASSWGNDQFF. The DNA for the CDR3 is TGTGCCAGCAGTTGGGGTAATGATCAGTTCTTC.

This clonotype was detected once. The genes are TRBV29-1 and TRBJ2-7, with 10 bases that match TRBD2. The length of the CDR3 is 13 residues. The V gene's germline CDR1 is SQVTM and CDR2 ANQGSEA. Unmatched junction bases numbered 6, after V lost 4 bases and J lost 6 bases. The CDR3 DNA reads TGCAGCGTTGTAGGAGCGGGAGGGCTCGAGCAGTACTTC. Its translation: CSVVGAGGLEQYF.

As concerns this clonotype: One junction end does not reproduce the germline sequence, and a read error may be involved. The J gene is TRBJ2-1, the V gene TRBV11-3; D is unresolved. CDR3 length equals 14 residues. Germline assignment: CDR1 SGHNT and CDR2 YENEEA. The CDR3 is CAISLDSQRSEQFF. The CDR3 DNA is TGTGCCATCAGCTTAGATTCCCAGCGTTCCGAGCAGTTCTTC.

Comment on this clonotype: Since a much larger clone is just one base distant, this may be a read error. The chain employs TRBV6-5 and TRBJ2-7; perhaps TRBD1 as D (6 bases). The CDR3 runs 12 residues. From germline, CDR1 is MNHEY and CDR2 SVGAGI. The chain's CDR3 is CASSPGQSEHYF. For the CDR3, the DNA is TGTGCCAGCAGTCCCGGACAGTCCGAGCATTACTTC.

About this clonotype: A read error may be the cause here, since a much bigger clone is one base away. CDR3 sequence: CSVEMTSETYEQYF. The CDR3 DNA reads TGCAGCGTTGAAATGACTAGCGAGACTTACGAGCAGTACTTC. J is TRBJ2-7 and V is TRBV29-1; 8 bases align to TRBD2. This CDR3 spans 14 amino acids. Trimming took 2 bases from V and 4 from J; bases not matched to a gene: 7. From germline, CDR1 is SQVTM and CDR2 ANQGSEA.

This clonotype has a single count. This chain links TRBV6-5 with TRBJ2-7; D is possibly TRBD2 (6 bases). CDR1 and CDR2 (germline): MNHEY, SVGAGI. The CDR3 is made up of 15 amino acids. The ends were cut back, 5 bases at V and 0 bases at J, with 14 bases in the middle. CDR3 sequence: CASSTVGRGSYEQYF. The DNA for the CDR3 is TGTGCCAGCAGTACAGTGGGGCGGGGCTCCTACGAGCAGTACTTC.

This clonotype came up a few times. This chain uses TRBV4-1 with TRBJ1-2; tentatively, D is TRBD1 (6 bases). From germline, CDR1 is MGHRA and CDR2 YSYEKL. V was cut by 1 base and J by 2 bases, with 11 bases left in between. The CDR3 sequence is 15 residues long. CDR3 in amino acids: CASSQGPQGNYGYTF. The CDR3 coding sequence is TGCGCCAGCAGCCAAGGGCCGCAGGGGAACTATGGCTACACCTTC.

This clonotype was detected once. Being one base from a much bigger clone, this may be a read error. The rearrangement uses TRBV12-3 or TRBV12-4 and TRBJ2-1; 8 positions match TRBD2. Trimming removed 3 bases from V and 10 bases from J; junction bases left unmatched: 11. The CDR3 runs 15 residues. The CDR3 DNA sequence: TGTGCCAGCAGTTTTGGTAGCGGGACGTCCCCCGAGCAGTTCTTC. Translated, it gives CASSFGSGTSPEQFF.

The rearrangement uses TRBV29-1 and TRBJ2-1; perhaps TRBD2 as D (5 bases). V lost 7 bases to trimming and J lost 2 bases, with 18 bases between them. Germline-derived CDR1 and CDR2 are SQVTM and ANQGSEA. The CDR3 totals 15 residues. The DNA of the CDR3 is TGCAGCGCTGCTAGCTGGAGAGTCCCCTACAATGAGCAGTTCTTC. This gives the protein CSAASWRVPYNEQFF.

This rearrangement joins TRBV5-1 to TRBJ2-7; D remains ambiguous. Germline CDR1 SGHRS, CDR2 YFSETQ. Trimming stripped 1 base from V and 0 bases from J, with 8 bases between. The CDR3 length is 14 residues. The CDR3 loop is CASSLWQSSYEQYF. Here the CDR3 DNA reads TGCGCCAGCAGCTTGTGGCAGTCCTCCTACGAGCAGTACTTC.

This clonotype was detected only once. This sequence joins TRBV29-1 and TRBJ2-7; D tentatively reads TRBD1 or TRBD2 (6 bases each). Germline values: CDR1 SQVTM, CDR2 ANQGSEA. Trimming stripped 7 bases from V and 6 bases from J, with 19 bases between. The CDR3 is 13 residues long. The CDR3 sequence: CSGGAGMNGEQYF. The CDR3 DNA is TGCAGCGGGGGGGCAGGGATGAATGGCGAGCAGTACTTC.

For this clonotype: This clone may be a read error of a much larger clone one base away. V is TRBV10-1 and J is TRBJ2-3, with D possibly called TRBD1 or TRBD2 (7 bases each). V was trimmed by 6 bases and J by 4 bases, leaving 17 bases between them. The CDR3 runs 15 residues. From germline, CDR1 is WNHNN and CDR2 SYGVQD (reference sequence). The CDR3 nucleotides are TGCGCCAGCAGCCCAGGGGGGGCCTCCGCAGATACGCAGTATTTT. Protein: CASSPGGASADTQYF.

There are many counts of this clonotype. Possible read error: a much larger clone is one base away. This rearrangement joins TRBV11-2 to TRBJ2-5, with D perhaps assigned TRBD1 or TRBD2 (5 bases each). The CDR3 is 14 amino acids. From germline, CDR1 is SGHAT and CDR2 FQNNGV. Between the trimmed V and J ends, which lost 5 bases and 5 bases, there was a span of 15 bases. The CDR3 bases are TGTGCCAGCAGCCGGGGCAGGTCCCGCGAGACCCAGTACTTC. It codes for CASSRGRSRETQYF.